This T cell receptor beta chain emerged from a study of human CD8 memory T cell subsets. RNA originated from duplicate vials containing approximately 150,000 sorted CD8+ T cells per subset. This clonotype shows up as medium-sized by frequency. Its matching antigen is unknown. The authors made TCR beta libraries using UMI-labeled 5' RACE. TCRdb re-called the 5' RACE reads and shows each CDR3 protein once, DNA omitted. This repertoire includes around 4,900 distinct CDR3 sequences. This CDR3 is built from 14 residues. CDR1 SGHTA and CDR2 FQGTGA come from the germline V gene. Overall study findings and caveats: Stem-like memory and precursor exhausted T cell repertoires had very little in common with each other. From the Chao1 estimates, stem-like memory T cells appeared to be more diverse than precursor exhausted T cells. The sequencing covered T cell receptor beta chains alone.

V gene TRBV7-3 combines with J gene TRBJ2-7; no DNA is available, so the TRBD2 call from TCRdb remains unchecked. The source material was CD8+ T cells from PBMCs. This sequence originates from a human donor in good health. The CDR3: CASSLLSGPYEQYF.